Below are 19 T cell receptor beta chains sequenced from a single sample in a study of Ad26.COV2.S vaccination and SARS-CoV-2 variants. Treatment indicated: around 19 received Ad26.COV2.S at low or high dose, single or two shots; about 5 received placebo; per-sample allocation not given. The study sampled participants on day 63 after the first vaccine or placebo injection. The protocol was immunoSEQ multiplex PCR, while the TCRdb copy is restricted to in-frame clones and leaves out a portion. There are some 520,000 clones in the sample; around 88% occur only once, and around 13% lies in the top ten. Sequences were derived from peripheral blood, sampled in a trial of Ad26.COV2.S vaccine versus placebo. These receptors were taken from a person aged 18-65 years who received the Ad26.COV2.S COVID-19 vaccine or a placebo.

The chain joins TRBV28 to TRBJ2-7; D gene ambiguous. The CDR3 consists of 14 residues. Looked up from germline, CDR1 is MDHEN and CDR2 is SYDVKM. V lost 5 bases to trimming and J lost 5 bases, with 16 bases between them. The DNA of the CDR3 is TGTGCCAGCAGTCCTATCGGCCCCGCGGACGAGCAGTACTTC. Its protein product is CASSPIGPADEQYF.

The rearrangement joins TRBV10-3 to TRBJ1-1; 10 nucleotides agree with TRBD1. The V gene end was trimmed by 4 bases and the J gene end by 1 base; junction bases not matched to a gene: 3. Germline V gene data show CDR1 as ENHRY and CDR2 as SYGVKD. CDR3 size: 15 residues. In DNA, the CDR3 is TGTGCCATCAGTGGGGACAGGGGACAGAACACTGAAGCTTTCTTT. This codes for CAISGDRGQNTEAFF.

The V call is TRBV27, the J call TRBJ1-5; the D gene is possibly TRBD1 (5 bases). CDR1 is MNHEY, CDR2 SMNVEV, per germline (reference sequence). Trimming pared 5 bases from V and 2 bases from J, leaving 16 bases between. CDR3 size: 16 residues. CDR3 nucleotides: TGTGCCAGCAGTGGGGCCGGGGGGGGTGGCAATCAGCCCCAGCATTTT. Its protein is CASSGAGGGGNQPQHF.

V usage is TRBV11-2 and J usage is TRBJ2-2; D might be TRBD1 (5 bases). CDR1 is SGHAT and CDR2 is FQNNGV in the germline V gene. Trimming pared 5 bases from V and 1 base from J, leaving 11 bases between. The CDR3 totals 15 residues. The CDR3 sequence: CASSRRALNTGELFF. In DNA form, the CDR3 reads TGTGCCAGCAGCCGCAGGGCCCTGAACACCGGGGAGCTGTTTTTT.

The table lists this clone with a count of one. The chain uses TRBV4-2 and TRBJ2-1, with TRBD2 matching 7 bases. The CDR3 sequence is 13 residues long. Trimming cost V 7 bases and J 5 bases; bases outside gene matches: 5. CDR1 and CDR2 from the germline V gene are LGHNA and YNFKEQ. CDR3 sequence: CASTAGVNNEQFF. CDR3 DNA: TGTGCCAGCACGGCGGGAGTGAACAATGAGCAGTTCTTC.

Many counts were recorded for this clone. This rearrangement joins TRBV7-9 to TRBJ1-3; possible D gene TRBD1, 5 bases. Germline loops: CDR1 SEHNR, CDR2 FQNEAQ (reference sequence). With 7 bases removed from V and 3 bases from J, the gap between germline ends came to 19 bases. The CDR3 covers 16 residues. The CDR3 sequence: CASTLDRSIFGNTIYF. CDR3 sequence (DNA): TGTGCCAGCACCCTAGACAGAAGTATTTTTGGAAACACCATATATTTT.

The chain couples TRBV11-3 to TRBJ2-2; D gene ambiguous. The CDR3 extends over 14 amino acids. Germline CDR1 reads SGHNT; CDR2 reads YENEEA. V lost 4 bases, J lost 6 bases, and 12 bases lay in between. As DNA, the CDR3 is TGTGCCAGCAGCTCCTCGGTCCTTCCCGGGGAGCTGTTTTTT. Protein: CASSSSVLPGELFF.

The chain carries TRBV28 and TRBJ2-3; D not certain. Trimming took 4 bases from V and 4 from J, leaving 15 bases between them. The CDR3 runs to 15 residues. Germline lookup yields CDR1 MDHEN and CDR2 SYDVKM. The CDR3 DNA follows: TGTGCCAGCAGTTCACGCCAAGGGTACGCAGATACGCAGTATTTT. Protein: CASSSRQGYADTQYF.

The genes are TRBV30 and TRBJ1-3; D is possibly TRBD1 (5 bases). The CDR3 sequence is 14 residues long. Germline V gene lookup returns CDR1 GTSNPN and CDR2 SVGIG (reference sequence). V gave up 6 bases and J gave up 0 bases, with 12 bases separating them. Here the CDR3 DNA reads TGTGCCTGTGGGGGACGGATCTCTGGAAACACCATATATTTT. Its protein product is CACGGRISGNTIYF.

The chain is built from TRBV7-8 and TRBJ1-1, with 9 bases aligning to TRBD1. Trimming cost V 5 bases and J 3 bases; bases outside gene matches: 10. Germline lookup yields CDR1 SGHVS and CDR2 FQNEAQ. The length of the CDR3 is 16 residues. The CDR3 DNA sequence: TGTGCCAGCAGCCAGTCTGGGACAGGGCGGTACACTGAAGCTTTCTTT. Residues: CASSQSGTGRYTEAFF.

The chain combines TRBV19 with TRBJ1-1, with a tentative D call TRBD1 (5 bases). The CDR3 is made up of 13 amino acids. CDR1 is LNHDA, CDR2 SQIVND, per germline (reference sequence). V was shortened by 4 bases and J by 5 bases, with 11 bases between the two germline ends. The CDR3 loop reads CASSRGGRTEAFF. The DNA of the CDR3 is TGTGCCAGTAGTAGGGGGGGTCGGACTGAAGCTTTCTTT.

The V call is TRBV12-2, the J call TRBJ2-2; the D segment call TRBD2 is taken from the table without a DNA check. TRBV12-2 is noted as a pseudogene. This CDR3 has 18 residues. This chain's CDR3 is CASRLRHHFRGRLGELFF. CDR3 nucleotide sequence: TGTGCAAGTCGCTTACGGCACCACTTCCGCGGGAGATTAGGGGAGCTGTTTTTT.

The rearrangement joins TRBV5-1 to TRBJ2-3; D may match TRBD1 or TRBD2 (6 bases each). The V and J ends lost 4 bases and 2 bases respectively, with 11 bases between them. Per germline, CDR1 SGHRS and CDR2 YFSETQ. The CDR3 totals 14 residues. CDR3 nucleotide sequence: TGCGCCAGCAGCAGGGGGGCTTCCACAGATACGCAGTATTTT. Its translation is CASSRGASTDTQYF.

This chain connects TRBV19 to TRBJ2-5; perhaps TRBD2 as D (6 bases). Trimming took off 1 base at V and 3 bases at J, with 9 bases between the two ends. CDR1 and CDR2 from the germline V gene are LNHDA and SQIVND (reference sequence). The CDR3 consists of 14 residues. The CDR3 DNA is TGTGCCAGTAGTATAGTTGGGGGGAAAGAGACCCAGTACTTC. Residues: CASSIVGGKETQYF.

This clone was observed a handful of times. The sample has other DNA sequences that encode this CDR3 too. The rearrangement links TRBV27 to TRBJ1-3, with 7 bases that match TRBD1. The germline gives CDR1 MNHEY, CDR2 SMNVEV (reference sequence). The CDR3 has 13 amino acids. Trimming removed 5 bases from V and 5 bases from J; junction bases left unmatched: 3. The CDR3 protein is CASSPGGRNTIYF. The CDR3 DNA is TGTGCCAGCAGTCCAGGGGGTCGAAACACCATATATTTT.

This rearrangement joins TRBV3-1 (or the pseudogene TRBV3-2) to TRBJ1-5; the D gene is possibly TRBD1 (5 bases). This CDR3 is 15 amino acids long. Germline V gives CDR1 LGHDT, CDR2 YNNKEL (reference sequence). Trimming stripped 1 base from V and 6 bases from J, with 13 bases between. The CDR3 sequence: CASSQGQGGTQPQHF. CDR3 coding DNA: TGTGCCAGCAGCCAAGGCCAGGGAGGGACTCAGCCCCAGCATTTT.

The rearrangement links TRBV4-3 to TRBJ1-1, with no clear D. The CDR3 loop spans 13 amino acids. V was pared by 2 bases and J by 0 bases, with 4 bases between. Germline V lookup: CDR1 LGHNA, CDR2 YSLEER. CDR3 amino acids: CASSQSVNTEAFF. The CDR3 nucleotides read TGCGCCAGCAGCCAATCCGTGAACACTGAAGCTTTCTTT.

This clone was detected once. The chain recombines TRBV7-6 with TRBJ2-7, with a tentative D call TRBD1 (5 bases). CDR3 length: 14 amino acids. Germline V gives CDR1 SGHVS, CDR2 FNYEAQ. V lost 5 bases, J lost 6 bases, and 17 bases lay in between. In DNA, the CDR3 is TGTGCCAGCAGCCCCCCCAGGGATATGACCGAGCAGTACTTC. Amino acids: CASSPPRDMTEQYF.

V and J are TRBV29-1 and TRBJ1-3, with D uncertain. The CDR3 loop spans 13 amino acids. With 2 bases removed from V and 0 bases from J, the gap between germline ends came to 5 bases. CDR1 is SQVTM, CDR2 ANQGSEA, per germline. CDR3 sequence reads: CSVEPDSGNTIYF. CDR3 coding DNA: TGCAGCGTTGAACCGGACTCTGGAAACACCATATATTTT. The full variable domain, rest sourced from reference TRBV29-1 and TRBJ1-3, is SAVISQKPSRDICQRGTSLTIQCQVDSQVTMMFWYRQQPGQSLTLIATANQGSEATYESGFVIDKFPISRPNLTFSTLTVSNMSPEDSSIYLCSVEPDSGNTIYFGEGSWLTVV.